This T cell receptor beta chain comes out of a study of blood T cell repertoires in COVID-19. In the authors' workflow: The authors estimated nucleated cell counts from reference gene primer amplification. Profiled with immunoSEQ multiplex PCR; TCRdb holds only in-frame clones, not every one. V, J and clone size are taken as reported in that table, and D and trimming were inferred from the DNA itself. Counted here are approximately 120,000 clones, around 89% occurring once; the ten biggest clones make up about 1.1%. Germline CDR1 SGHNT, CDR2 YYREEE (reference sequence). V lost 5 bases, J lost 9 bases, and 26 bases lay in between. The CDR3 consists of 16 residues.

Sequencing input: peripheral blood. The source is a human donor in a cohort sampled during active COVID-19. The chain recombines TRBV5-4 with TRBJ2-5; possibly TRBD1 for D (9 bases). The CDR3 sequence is CASRVGLAGQGGSQYF. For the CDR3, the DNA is TGTGCCAGCAGGGTTGGCTTAGCGGGACAGGGCGGGTCCCAGTACTTC. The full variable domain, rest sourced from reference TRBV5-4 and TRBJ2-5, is ETGVTQSPTHLIKTRGQQVTLRCSSQSGHNTVSWYQQALGQGPQFIFQYYREEENGRGNFPPRFSGLQFPNYSSELNVNALELDDSALYLCASRVGLAGQGGSQYFGPGTRLLVL.